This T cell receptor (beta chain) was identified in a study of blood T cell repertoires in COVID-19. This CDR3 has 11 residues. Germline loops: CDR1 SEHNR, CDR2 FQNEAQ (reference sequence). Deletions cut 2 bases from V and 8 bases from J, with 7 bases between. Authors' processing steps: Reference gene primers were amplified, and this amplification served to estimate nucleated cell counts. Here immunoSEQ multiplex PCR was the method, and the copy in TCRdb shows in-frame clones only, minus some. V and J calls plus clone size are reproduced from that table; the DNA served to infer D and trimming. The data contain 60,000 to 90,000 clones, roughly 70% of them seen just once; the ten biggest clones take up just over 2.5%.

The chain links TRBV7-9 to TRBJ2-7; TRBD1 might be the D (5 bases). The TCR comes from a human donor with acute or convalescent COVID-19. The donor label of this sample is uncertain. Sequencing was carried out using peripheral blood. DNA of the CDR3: TGTGCCAGCAGCTTACAGGACAAGCAGTACTTC. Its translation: CASSLQDKQYF.